This note documents a single T cell receptor (beta chain) sequence. No base-level quality is on record; no much larger clone is a single base apart. A distance of 17 bases separates the germline ends of V and J, which lose 5 bases and 6 bases respectively. Counted from cysteine to phenylalanine, this CDR3 has 16 amino acids. Only the CDR3 portion is preserved as DNA: 48 bases, with reading frame beginning at the first base. CDR1 and CDR2 (SGHTA, FQGTGA) derive from the germline V gene. These data are taken from a study of T cells in tuberculosis (dated by TCRdb to 2016 to 2018). Background on the whole study: In the study, CD1B tetramers and high-throughput TCR immunosequencing were combined to characterize T cells specific for the mycobacterial lipid antigen glucose monomycolate (GMM). Overall study outcomes, separate from this receptor: T cells that bind the CD1B-GMM tetramer with low affinity may have been missed by the stringent sort gate.

After being thawed and rested overnight, PBMC were stained with GMM-loaded CD1B tetramer, a Live/Dead dye and anti-CD3, and were then sorted on a FACS Aria II. C32 glucose monomycolate purified from Rhodococcus equi was loaded onto CD1B tetramers. Before cryopreservation, the PBMC later used for tetramer sorting had been depleted of CD14-expressing monocytes as part of a separate study. From each donor, about 90,000 tetramer-negative cells were sorted and analyzed together with the tetramer-positive cells. GMM-loaded CD1B tetramers were used to sort antigen-specific T cells from a handful of healthy South African adults. Because TCR-alpha and TCR-beta chains were sequenced unpaired, no chain pairing information was available. TCR libraries were generated with the immunoSEQ multiplex PCR assay, using TCR-beta and/or TCR-alpha/delta assays for each sample. The Illumina high-throughput platform was used to sequence the amplified TCR libraries. The authors' analysis ran thus. Clustering and dimensionality reduction relied on pairwise TCRdist distances among GMM-specific receptors from T cells that were either sorted ex vivo or expanded in vitro. Sequence motifs defined by gene usage and CDR3 content were tested for enrichment in tetramer-positive versus tetramer-negative populations. TCRdb's version of the immuneACCESS table is confined to in-frame rearrangements and falls short of the full clone set. An unresolved V gene accounts for under half of the shortfall where checked; the remainder is of unknown origin. D and trimming were read from the DNA, whereas the V and J calls and clone size are those reported in that table. The sample contains approximately 59,000 clones, over 75% of them found a single time. The ten most abundant clones make up around a fifth of the sample.

This clonotype originated in an adult woman with latent tuberculosis. The sequenced sample was CD1b-GMM tetramer-negative cells sorted from PBMCs. This specimen's cell subset or site label, interpreted: T cells not binding CD1B-GMM tetramer, sorted from same donor. This receptor chain uses TRBV7-3 and TRBJ1-6, with an unclear D gene assignment. The CDR3 reads CASSVGSGVSNSPLHF. At the DNA level, the sequence is TGTGCCAGCAGCGTCGGCTCGGGAGTTTCTAATTCACCCCTCCACTTT. When the CDR3 is completed using the reference TRBV7-3 and TRBJ1-6 genes on either side, the full variable domain is GAGVSQTPSNKVTEKGKYVELRCDPISGHTALYWYRQSLGQGPEFLIYFQGTGAADDSGLPNDRFFAVRPEGSVSTLKIQRTERGDSAVYLCASSVGSGVSNSPLHFGNGTRLTVT.